The text below deals with one T cell receptor (beta chain). This clonotype was seen only a few times. The clone's antigen remains unknown. Per-base qualities were not stored, and no clone one base away is much larger. The roughly 39 donors, aged about 6 to 95 years, were systemically healthy Caucasian individuals from Russia. Roughly 10 milliliters of peripheral blood were collected from each donor into EDTA-treated Vacutainer tubes. Ficoll-Paque density-gradient centrifugation was used to isolate PBMCs, with at least 6.5 million per sample. Trizol reagent was used to extract total RNA from PBMCs, with at least 6 micrograms per sample. Naive CD45RAhigh/CD27high T cell percentages were measured by flow cytometry on a PBMC aliquot from every donor. The library was prepared using 5' RACE. Sequencing was performed on an Illumina HiSeq 2500. A second roughly 6 to 12 cycle PCR used a sample-barcoded 5' primer and a J-beta primer mix. A unique molecular identifier was introduced onto each TCR beta cDNA molecule by a template-switch 5' adaptor carrying 12 random nucleotides. Each sample yielded at least 3 million CDR3-containing paired-end reads. First-strand cDNA synthesis was performed from all RNA using the Mint cDNA synthesis kit, with priming by a TRBC-specific oligonucleotide. Following uracil-DNA glycosylase treatment, a first 18-cycle PCR with universal primers M1SS and BC2_uni_R was performed on all cDNA. The published analysis was carried out like this. For normalization, 1 million high-quality reads were randomly selected from each sample, with every read carrying a distinct molecular identifier. Instead of being binned into consensus sequences, reads with shared molecular identifiers were discarded. MiTCR, with a Q25 quality threshold and the strictest error-elimination algorithm, was used for CDR3 identification, clonotype clustering and error correction. A nonparametric unseen species model using Euler transformation provided a lower-bound estimate of total TCR beta diversity. TCRdb applied fastp at Q25 and MiXCR to the public reads, then kept only in-frame beta chains. Rows matching on CDR3 protein sequence are summarized as one entry with the most common DNA and genes. These V and J calls rely on TCRdb rather than the paper's analysis. The sample table records about 1,800,000 distinct CDR3 sequences; 25% to 30% of these occur just once. The leading ten clones occupy less than 9.5% of the sample.

As encoded in the germline V gene (reference sequence), CDR1 is DFQATT while CDR2 is SNEGSKA. V lost 6 bases and J lost 3 bases, and the count of bases not matched to a germline gene is 11. The CDR3 covers 16 residues, taking in both the cysteine and the phenylalanine. The only DNA kept is the CDR3, 48 bases in frame from the first base. The data were obtained in a study of blood T cells in healthy people across ages (dated by TCRdb to between 2015 and 2016). About the investigation overall: In model experiments, roughly one uniquely barcoded TCR beta cDNA molecule per two T cells was captured by template switching. For two donors (one aged 18 to 30 and one aged 80 or older), the study analyzed two additional independent replicas of 1 million unique cDNA reads from the same blood draw. The donors were split into four age groups: young (average around 16 years), middle-aged (over 35), aged (62) and long-lived (about 74). To avoid experimental bias, donors of different ages were spread randomly across the sequencing lanes. Age-related changes in TCR beta repertoire diversity were measured in the study by deep sequencing normalized with unique cDNA molecular identifiers.

The full study reports these points: Estimates of total diversity from one million sequenced T cells were regarded as lower bounds and underestimates. As age increased, observed TCR beta diversity per million T cells dropped in a roughly linear way, and a significant reduction was already evident by age 40. Since profiling was done on bulk unsorted PBMCs, naive and antigen-experienced compartments could not be conclusively compared. The percentage of naive T cells measured by flow cytometry correlated strongly with observed TCR beta diversity. Because the CMV infection status of the donors was unknown, age-related changes in expanded clonotypes may potentially have been confounded. Compared with the aged group, the long-lived group had more naive CD4+ T cells, fewer expanded clones and increased TCR diversity, a pattern suggesting age selection.

The chain employs TRBV20-1 and TRBJ1-5, and 10 junctional nucleotides match TRBD1. The sequence was collected from a young woman in good health. The material sequenced was blood. The CDR3 region reads CSAEEDRGLVNQPQHF. Read as DNA, the sequence is TGCAGTGCCGAAGAAGACAGGGGGCTTGTCAATCAGCCCCAGCATTTT.